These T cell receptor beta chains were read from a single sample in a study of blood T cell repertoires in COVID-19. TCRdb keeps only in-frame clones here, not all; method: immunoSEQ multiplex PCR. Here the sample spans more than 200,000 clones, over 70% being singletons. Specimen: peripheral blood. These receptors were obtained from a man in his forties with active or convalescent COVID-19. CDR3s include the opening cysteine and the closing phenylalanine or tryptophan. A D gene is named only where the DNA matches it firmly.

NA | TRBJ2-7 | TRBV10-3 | CAISLMLEPYEQYF | TGTGCCATCAGCCTAATGCTGGAGCCCTACGAGCAGTACTTC
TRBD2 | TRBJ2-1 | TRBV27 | CATGTRRKDEQFF | TGTGCCACCGGGACTAGGCGAAAAGATGAGCAGTTCTTC
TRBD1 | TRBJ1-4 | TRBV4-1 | CASSRRTGANEKLFF | TGCGCCAGCAGCCGCAGGACAGGGGCAAATGAAAAACTGTTTTTT
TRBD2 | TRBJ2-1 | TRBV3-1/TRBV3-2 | CASSPRTSGGATFF | TGTGCCAGCAGCCCACGGACTAGCGGGGGGGCTACGTTCTTC
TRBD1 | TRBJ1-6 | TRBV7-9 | CASSPPQGAPHF | TGTGCCAGCAGCCCACCACAGGGGGCGCCCCACTTT
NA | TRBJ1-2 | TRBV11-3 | CASSLGGSNYGYTF | TGTGCCAGCAGCTTAGGCGGTTCTAACTATGGCTACACCTTC
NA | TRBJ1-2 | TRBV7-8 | CASSSGGFYGYTF | TGTGCCAGCAGCTCAGGAGGTTTTTATGGCTACACCTTC
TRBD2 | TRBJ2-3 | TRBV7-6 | CASSLGLAGGPWADTQYF | TGTGCCAGCAGCTTAGGGCTAGCGGGAGGGCCTTGGGCAGATACGCAGTATTTT
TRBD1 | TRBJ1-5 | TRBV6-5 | CASRVDRGNNQPQHF | TGTGCCAGCAGGGTTGACAGGGGCAACAATCAGCCCCAGCATTTT
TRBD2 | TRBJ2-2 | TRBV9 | CASSPRSGANTGELFF | TGTGCCAGCAGCCCCCGTAGCGGGGCGAACACCGGGGAGCTGTTTTTT
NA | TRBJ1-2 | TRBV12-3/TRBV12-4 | CASSLPVRDGYTF | TGTGCCAGCAGTTTACCGGTCAGGGATGGCTACACCTTC
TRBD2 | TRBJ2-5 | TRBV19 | CASSSGAGGPETQYF | TGTGCCAGTAGTAGCGGGGCGGGGGGGCCTGAGACCCAGTACTTC
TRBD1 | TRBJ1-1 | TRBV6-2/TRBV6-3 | CASSFGQGRNTEAFF | TGTGCCAGCAGTTTCGGACAGGGCAGGAACACTGAAGCTTTCTTT
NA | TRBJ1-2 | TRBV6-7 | CASSRPNDRSNYGYTF | TGTGCCAGCAGTCGACCGAACGACAGGTCTAACTATGGCTACACCTTC
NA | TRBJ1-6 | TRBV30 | CAWSGLGSHNSPLHF | TGTGCCTGGAGTGGCCTAGGCAGCCATAATTCACCCCTCCACTTT
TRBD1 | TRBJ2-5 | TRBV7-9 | CASSSVGQGAEYQETQYF | TGTGCCAGCAGCTCGGTGGGGCAGGGGGCCGAGTACCAAGAGACCCAGTACTTC
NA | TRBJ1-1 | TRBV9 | CASTKTQGGNTEAFF | TGTGCCAGCACCAAAACACAGGGTGGGAACACTGAAGCTTTCTTT
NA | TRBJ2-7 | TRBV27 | CASTPLGTGAYEQYF | TGTGCCAGCACCCCGCTCGGGACGGGAGCCTACGAGCAGTACTTC
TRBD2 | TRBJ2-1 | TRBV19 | CASRGGGTNNEQFF | TGTGCCAGTAGGGGCGGGGGGACCAACAATGAGCAGTTCTTC